This T cell receptor (beta chain) originates from a study of T-cell reconstitution after alpha-beta-depleted transplantation in children. Findings of the study overall: At the one-year point after transplant, T-cell counts and TCRbeta diversity were found to come mostly from T cells that had been newly produced.

The table lists this clonotype with many counts. The antigen remains undetermined. The CDR3 length is 16 residues. Between the trimmed V and J ends, which lost 0 bases and 4 bases, there was a span of 13 bases. Germline CDR1 is SGHNT and CDR2 is YYREEE (reference sequence). TCRbeta library preparation incorporated unique molecular identifiers. TCRdb independently ran MiXCR on the PCR reads; one entry per CDR3 protein. Of 490,000 or so distinct CDR3 sequences listed, 10% to 13% are singletons. V and J are TRBV5-4 and TRBJ2-2; D remains unclear. The sample here was PBMCs, taken before TCRalphabeta/CD19-depleted stem cell transplant. The TCR comes from a child aged 2 to 9 with inherited bone marrow failure, due to receive a stem cell transplant. CDR3 in DNA: TGTGCCAGCAGCTTGGGGGGTAAAGCCGGCACCGGGGAGCTGTTTTTT. Translating gives CASSLGGKAGTGELFF.